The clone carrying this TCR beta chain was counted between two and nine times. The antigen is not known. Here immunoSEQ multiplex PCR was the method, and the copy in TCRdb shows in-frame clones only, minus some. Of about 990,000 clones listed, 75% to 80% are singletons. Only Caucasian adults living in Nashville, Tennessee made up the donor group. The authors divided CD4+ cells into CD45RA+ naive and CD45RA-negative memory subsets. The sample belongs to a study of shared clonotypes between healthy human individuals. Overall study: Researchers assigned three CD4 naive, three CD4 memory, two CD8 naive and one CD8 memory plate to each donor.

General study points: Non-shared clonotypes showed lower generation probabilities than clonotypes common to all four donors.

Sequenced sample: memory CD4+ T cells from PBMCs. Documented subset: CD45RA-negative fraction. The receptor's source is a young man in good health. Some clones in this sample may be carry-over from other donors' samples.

The CDR3 here is CASSLGTGAGFYGYTF. CDR3 DNA sequence: TGTGCCAGCAGCCTAGGGACTGGGGCAGGATTTTATGGCTACACCTTC. This chain connects TRBV7-2 to TRBJ1-2; possibly TRBD1 for D (5 bases). Deletions cut 5 bases from V and 5 bases from J, with 21 bases between. Germline loops: CDR1 SGHTA, CDR2 FQGNSA. CDR3 length: 16 amino acids. Together with reference TRBV7-2 and TRBJ1-2, the CDR3 gives the full variable domain: GAGVSQSPSNKVTEKGKDVELRCDPISGHTALYWYRQSLGQGLEFLIYFQGNSAPDKSGLPSDRFSAERTGGSVSTLTIQRTQQEDSAVYLCASSLGTGAGFYGYTFGSGTRLTVV.